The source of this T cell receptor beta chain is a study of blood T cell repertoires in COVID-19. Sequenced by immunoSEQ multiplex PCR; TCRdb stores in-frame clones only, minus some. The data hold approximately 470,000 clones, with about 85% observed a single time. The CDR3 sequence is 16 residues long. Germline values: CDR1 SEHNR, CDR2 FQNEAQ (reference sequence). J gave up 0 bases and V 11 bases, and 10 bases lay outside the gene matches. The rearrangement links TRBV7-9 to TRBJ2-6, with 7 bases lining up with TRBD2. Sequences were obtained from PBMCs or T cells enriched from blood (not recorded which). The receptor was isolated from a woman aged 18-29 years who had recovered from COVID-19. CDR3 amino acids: CASPPGRSSGANVLTF. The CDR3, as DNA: TGTGCCTCCCCCCCCGGGAGGTCCTCTGGGGCCAACGTCCTGACTTTC.